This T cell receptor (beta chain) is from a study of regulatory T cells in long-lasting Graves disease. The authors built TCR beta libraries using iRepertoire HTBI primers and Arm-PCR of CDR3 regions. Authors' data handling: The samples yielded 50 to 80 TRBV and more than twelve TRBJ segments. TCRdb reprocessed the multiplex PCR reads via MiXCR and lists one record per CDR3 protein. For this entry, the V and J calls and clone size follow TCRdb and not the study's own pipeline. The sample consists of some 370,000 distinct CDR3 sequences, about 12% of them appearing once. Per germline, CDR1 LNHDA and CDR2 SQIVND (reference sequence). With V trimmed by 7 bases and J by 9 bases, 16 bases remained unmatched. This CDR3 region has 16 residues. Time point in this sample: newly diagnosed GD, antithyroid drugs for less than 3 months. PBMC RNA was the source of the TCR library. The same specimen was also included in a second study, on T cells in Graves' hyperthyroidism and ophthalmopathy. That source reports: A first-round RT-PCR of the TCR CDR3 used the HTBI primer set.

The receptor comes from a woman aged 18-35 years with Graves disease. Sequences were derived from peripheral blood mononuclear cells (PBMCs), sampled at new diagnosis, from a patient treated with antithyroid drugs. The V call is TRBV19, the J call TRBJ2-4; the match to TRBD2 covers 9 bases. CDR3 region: CASMNSGSHGTGIQYF. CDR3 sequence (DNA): TGTGCCAGTATGAATAGCGGGAGTCACGGTACGGGCATTCAGTACTTC.